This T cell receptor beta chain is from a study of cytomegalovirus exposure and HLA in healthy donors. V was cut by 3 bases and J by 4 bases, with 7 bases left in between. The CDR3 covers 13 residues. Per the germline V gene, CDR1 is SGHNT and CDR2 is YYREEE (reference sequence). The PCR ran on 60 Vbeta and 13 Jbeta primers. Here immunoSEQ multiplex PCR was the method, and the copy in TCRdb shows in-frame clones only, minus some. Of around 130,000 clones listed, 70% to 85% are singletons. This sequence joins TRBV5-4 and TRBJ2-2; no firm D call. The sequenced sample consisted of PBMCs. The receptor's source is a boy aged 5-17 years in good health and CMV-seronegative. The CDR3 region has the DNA TGTGCCAGCAGCTCCGGTGGCACCGGGGAGCTGTTTTTT. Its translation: CASSSGGTGELFF.